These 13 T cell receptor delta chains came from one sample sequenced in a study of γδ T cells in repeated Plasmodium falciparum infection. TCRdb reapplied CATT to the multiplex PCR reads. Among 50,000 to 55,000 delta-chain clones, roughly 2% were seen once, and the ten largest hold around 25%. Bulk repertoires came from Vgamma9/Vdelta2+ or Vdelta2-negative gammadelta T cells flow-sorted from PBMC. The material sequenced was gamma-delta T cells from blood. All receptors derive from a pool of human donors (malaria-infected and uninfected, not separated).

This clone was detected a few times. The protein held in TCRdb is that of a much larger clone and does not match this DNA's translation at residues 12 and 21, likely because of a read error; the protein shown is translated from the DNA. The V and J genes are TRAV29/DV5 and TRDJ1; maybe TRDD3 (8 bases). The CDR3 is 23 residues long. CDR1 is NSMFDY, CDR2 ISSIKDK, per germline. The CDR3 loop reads CAAIFLLGGSGRYRFLYTDKRIF. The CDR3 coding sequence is TGTGCAGCAATATTCCTACTGGGGGGTTCTGGGAGATACCGATTTTTGTACACCGATAAACGCATCTTT.

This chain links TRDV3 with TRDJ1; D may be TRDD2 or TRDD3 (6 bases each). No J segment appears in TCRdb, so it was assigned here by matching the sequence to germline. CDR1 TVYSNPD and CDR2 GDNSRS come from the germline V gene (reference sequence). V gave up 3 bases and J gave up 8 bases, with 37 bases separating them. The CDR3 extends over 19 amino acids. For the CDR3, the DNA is TGTGCCTTAACCTTCCCCTCAAACTGGGCCACAACCGAAAAAGAGAAACTCATCTTT. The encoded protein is CALTFPSNWATTEKEKLIF. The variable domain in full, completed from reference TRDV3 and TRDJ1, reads CDKVTQSSPDQTVASGSEVVLLCTYDTVYSNPDLFWYRIRPDYSFQFVFYGDNSRSEGADFTQGRFSVKHILTQKAFHLVISPVRTEDSATYYCALTFPSNWATTEKEKLIFGKGTRVTVEP.

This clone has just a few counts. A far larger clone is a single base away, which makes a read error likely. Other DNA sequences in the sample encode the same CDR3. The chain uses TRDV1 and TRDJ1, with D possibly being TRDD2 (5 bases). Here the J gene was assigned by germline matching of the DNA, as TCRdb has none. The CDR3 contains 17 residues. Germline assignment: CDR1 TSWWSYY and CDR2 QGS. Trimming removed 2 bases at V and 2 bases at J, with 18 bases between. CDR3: CALGEDPSLIYTDKLIF. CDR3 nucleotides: TGTGCTCTTGGGGAAGACCCTTCTCTTATCTATACCGATAAACTCATCTTT.

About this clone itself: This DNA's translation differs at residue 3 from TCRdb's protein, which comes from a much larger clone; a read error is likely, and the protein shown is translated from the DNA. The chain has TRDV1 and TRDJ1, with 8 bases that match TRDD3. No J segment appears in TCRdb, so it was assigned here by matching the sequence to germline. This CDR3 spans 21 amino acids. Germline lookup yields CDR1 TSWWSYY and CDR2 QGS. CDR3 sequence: CAPGETPSGNHLGEYTDKLIF. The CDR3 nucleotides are TGTGCTCCTGGGGAGACTCCTTCCGGCAATCATCTGGGGGAGTACACCGATAAACTCATCTTT.

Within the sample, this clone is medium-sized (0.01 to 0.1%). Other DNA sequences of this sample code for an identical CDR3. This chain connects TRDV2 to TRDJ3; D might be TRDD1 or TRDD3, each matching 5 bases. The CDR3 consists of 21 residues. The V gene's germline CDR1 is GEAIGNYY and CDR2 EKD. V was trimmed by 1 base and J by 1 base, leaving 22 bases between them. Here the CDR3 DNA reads TGTGCCTGTGACACGATGGGATCCCCAATAATAGAATCCTGGGACACCCGACAGATGTTTTTC. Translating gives CACDTMGSPIIESWDTRQMFF.

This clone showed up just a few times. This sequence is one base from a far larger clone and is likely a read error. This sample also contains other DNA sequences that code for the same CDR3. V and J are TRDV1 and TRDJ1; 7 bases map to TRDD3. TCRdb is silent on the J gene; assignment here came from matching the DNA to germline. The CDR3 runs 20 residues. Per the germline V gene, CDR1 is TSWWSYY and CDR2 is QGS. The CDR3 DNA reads TGTGCTCTTGGGGAATCGGCCTACCTTATACTGGGGATCTACACAGATAAACTCATCTTT. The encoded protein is CALGESAYLILGIYTDKLIF.

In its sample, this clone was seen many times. This chain's CDR3 is CALGTSLAYPYDKLIF. The CDR3 coding sequence is TGTGCTCTTGGGACTTCCCTAGCATACCCCTACGATAAACTCATCTTT. The chain is built from TRDV1 and TRDJ1; TRDD2 is a possible D gene (5 bases). This CDR3 comprises 16 residues. Germline values: CDR1 TSWWSYY, CDR2 QGS. Trimming shortened V by 5 bases and J by 4 bases, and 20 bases separated the two germline ends.

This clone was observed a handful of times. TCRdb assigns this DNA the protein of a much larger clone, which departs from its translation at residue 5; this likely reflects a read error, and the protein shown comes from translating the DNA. The CDR3 sequence: CALGSFLRPRLGDPYTDKLIF. The CDR3 DNA reads TGTGCTCTTGGGTCCTTCCTACGTCCCCGACTGGGGGACCCGTACACCGATAAACTCATCTTT. The V gene is TRDV1, the J gene TRDJ1; D is possibly TRDD2 or TRDD3 (9 bases each). The J gene comes from matching the DNA to germline here; TCRdb lacks it. The CDR3 runs 21 residues. CDR1 is TSWWSYY and CDR2 is QGS in the germline V gene. Trimming took off 5 bases at V and 0 bases at J, with 31 bases between the two ends.

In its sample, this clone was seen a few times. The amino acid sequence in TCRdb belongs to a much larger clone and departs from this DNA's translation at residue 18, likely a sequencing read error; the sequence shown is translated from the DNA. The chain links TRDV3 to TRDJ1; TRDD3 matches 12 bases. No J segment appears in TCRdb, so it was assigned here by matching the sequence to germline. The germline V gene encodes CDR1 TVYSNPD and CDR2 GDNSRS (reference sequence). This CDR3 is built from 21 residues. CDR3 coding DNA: TGTGCCTTTACGAGGGCCGACTACATACACTGGGGGATACCAGGGGCCGATGAACTCATCTTT. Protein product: CAFTRADYIHWGIPGADELIF.

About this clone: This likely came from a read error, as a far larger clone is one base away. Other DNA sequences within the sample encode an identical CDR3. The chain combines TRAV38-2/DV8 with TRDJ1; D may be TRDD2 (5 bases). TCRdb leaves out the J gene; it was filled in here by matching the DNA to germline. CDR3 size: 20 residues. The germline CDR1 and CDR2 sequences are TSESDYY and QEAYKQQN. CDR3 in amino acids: CAYRSAFPTNGLDYTDKLIF. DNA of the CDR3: TGTGCCTATAGGAGCGCGTTCCCTACCAACGGTTTGGACTACACCGATAAACTCATCTTT.

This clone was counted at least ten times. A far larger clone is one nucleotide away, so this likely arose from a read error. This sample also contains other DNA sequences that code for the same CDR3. CDR3 protein: CACDTRGPPGHKLIF. As DNA, the CDR3 is TGTGCCTGTGACACTCGGGGCCCCCCAGGGCATAAACTCATCTTT. V gene TRDV2 combines with J gene TRDJ1; D not resolved. TCRdb does not report a J gene; here it was assigned by matching the DNA to germline references. The CDR3 loop spans 15 amino acids. V was trimmed by 1 base and J by 6 bases, leaving 17 bases between them. Germline V CDR1 and CDR2: GEAIGNYY, EKD.

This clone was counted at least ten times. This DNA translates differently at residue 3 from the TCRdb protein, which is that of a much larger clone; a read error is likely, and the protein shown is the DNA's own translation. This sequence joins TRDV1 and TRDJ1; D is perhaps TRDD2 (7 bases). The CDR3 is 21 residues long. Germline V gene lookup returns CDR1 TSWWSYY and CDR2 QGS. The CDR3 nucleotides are TGTGCTCCTGGGCGTCTCCTTCCTTTATTGGGGATCCCCATGTACACCGATAAACTCATCTTT. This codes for CAPGRLLPLLGIPMYTDKLIF.

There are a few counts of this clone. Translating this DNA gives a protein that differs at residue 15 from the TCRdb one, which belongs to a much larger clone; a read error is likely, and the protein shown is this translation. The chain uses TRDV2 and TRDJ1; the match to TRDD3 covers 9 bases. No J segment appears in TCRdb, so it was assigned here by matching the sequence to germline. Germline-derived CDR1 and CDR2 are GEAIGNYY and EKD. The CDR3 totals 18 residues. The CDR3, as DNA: TGTGCCTGTGACACCGGTTCCTTACTGGGGGAGCACCCCGATCAACTCATCTTT. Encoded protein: CACDTGSLLGEHPDQLIF.